This record looks at one TCR beta chain sequence and its context. The sample originates from a study of PD-1 blockade in classical Hodgkin lymphoma. Produced via immunoSEQ multiplex PCR; TCRdb's table is partial and in-frame only. The profile covers around 19,000 clones, with over 70% appearing a single time and about 40% taken by the ten largest. Relapse after autologous stem cell transplantation occurred in every patient, and brentuximab vedotin exposure varied. In germline, CDR1 is SEHNR, CDR2 FQNEAQ (reference sequence). After removal of 5 bases from V and 6 bases from J, the junction contained 12 bases not matched to a gene. This CDR3 comprises 17 residues.

The sequencing used peripheral blood mononuclear cells (PBMCs), collected before the second cycle of nivolumab. This TCR was sampled from a human donor with classical Hodgkin lymphoma. The gene calls are TRBV7-9 and TRBJ2-3, with TRBD2 identical over 12 bases. The CDR3, as DNA: TGTGCCAGCAGCCCTAACGCGCGGCTAGCGGGAGGGGATACGCAGTATTTT. Protein sequence: CASSPNARLAGGDTQYF.